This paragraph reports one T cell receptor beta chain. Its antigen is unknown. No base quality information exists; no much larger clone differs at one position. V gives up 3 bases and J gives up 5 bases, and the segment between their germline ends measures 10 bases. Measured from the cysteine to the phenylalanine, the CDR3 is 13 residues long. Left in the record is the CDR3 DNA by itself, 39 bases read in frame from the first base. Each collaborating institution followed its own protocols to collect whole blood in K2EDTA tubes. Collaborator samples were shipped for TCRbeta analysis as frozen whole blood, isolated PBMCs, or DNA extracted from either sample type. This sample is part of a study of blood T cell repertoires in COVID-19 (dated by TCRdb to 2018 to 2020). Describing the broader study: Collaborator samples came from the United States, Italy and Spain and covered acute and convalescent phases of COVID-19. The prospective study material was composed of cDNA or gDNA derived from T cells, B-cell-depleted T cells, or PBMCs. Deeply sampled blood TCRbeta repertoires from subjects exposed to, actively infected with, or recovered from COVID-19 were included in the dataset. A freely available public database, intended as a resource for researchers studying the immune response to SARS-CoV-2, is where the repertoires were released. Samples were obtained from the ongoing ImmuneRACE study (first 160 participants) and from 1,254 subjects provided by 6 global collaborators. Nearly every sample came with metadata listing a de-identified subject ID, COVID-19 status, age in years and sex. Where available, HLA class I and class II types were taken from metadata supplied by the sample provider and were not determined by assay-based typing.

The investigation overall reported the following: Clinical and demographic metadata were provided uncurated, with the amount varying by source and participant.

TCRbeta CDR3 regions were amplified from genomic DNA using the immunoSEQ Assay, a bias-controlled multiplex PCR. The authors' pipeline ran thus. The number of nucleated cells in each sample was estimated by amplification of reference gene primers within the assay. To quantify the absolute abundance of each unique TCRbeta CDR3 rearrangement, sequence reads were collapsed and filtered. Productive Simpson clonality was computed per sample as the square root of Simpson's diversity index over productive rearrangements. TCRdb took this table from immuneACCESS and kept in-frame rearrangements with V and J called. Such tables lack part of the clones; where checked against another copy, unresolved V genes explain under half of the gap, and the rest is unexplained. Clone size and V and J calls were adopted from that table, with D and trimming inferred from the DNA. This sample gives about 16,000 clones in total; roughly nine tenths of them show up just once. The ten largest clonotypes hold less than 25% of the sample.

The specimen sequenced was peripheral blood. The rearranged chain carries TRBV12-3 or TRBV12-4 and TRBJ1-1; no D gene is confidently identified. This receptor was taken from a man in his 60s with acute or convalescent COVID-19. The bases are TGTGCCAGCAGTTTGCTGCGGAGGACTGAAGCTTTCTTT. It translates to CASSLLRRTEAFF.